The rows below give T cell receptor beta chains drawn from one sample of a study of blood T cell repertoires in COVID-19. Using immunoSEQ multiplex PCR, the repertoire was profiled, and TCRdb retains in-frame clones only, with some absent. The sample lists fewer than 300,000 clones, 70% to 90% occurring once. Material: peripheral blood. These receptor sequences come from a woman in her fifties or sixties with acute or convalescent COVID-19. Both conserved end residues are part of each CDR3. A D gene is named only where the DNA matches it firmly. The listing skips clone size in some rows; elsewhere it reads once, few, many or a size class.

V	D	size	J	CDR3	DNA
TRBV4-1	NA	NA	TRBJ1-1	CASSQVTPDTLEAFF	TGCGCCAGCAGCCAAGTGACACCGGATACCCTTGAAGCTTTCTTT
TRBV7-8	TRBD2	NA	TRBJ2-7	CASSSYSGRAYEQYF	TGTGCCAGCAGCTCCTATAGCGGGAGAGCCTACGAGCAGTACTTC
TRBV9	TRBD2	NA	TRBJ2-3	CASSYAGTSSDTQYF	TGTGCCAGCAGCTACGCCGGGACTAGCTCAGATACGCAGTATTTT
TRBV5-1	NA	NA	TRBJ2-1	CASSPAVTSSYNEQFF	TGCGCCAGCAGCCCCGCGGTGACTAGCTCCTACAATGAGCAGTTCTTC
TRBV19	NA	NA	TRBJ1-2	CASSRGRDYGYTF	TGTGCCAGTAGTAGGGGGCGCGACTATGGCTACACCTTC
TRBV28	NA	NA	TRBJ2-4	CASSFSPGALAKNIQYF	TGTGCCAGCAGTTTTAGTCCAGGGGCTTTAGCCAAAAACATTCAGTACTTC
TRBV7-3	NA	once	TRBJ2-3	CASSEQGSTDTQYF	TGTGCCAGCAGCGAACAGGGTTCCACAGATACGCAGTATTTT
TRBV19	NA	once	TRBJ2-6	CASFYSGANVLTF	TGTGCCAGTTTTTACTCTGGGGCCAACGTCCTGACTTTC
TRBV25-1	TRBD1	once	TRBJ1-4	CASRAGQGYEKLFF	TGTGCCAGCAGGGCGGGACAGGGTTATGAAAAACTGTTTTTT
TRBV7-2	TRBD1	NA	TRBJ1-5	CASSFTQGSYQPQHF	TGTGCCAGCAGCTTCACACAGGGGAGCTATCAGCCCCAGCATTTT
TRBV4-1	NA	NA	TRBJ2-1	CASSQGSRGVEQFF	TGCGCCAGCAGCCAAGGTTCGCGGGGTGTTGAGCAGTTCTTC
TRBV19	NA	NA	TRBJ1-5	CASSIPDLWGNQPQHF	TGTGCCAGTAGTATCCCCGACTTGTGGGGCAATCAGCCCCAGCATTTT
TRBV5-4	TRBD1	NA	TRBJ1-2	CASSWPGTGDGYTF	TGTGCCAGCAGCTGGCCGGGGACAGGGGATGGCTACACCTTC
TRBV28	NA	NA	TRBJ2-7	CASSSTYEQYF	TGTGCCAGCAGTTCCACCTACGAGCAGTACTTC
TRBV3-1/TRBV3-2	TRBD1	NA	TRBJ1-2	CASSQDMTGIFGYTF	TGTGCCAGCAGCCAAGATATGACAGGGATATTTGGCTACACCTTC
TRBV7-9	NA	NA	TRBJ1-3	CASSPGHSGNTIYF	TGTGCCAGCAGCCCTGGACACTCTGGAAACACCATATATTTT
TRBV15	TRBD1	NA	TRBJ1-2	CATSRGQGNYGYTF	TGTGCCACCAGCAGGGGACAGGGGAACTATGGCTACACCTTC
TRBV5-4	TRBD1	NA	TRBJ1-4	CASSLGTDEKLFF	TGTGCCAGCAGTTTAGGGACAGATGAAAAACTGTTTTTT
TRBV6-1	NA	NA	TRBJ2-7	CASSENSNYEQYF	TGTGCCAGCAGTGAGAACAGCAACTACGAGCAGTACTTC
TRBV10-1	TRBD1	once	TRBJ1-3	CASSHHEQGVSGNTIYF	TGCGCCAGCAGTCACCACGAACAGGGGGTGAGTGGAAACACCATATATTTT
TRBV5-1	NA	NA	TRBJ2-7	CASRGSGSSYEQYF	TGCGCCAGCAGGGGAAGCGGAAGCTCCTACGAGCAGTACTTC
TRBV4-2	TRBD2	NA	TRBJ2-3	CASSQAGGSSTDTQYF	TGTGCCAGCAGCCAAGCGGGCGGGAGCAGCACAGATACGCAGTATTTT
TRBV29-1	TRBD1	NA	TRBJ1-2	CSVESGTGLGYGYTF	TGCAGCGTTGAATCTGGGACAGGGCTTGGTTATGGCTACACCTTC
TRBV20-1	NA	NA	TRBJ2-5	CSASFPPQETQYF	TGCAGTGCTAGTTTTCCTCCCCAAGAGACCCAGTACTTC
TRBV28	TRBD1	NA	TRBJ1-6	CASRTGTYNSPLHF	TGTGCCAGCAGGACAGGGACCTATAATTCACCCCTCCACTTT
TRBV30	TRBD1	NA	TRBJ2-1	CAWRRADRGAYNEQFF	TGTGCCTGGAGGAGAGCAGACAGGGGAGCCTACAATGAGCAGTTCTTC
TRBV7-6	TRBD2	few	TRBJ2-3	CASSLEAGAVADTQYF	TGTGCCAGCAGCTTAGAGGCGGGAGCGGTCGCAGATACGCAGTATTTT
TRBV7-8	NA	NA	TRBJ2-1	CASSLSRLDSYNEQFF	TGTGCCAGCAGCTTAAGCCGACTAGACTCCTACAATGAGCAGTTCTTC
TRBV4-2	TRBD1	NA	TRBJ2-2	CASSQGYRGSGELFF	TGTGCCAGCAGCCAAGGATACAGGGGATCGGGGGAGCTGTTTTTT
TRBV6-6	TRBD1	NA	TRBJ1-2	CASRETGNYGYTF	TGTGCCAGCAGAGAGACAGGGAACTATGGCTACACCTTC
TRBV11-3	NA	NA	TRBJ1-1	CASSAEAGTEAFF	TGTGCCAGCAGCGCCGAGGCTGGAACTGAAGCTTTCTTT
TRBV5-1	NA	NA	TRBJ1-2	CASSLSQGYDYGYTF	TGCGCCAGCAGCTTGTCGCAGGGCTATGACTATGGCTACACCTTC
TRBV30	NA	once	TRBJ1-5	CAWSVPGDNQPQHF	TGTGCCTGGAGTGTACCAGGGGACAATCAGCCCCAGCATTTT
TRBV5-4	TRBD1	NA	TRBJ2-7	CASSFRQGRYEQYF	TGTGCCAGCAGCTTCCGACAGGGCCGCTACGAGCAGTACTTC
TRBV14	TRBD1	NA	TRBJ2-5	CASSQGIGQGVRETQYF	TGTGCCAGCAGCCAAGGAATCGGGCAGGGGGTGAGGGAGACCCAGTACTTC
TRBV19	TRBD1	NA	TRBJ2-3	CASSTRQGTAVDTQYF	TGTGCCAGTAGTACGCGACAGGGGACGGCGGTAGATACGCAGTATTTT
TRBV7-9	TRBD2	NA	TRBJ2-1	CASSRFLAEYNEQFF	TGTGCCAGCAGCCGTTTTCTAGCGGAGTACAATGAGCAGTTCTTC
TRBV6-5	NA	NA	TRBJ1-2	CASSYSPGANYGYTF	TGTGCCAGCAGTTACTCGCCAGGGGCAAACTATGGCTACACCTTC
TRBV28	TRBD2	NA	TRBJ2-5	CASRRTSGRIKTQYF	TGTGCCAGCAGGAGGACTAGCGGGAGGATAAAGACCCAGTACTTC
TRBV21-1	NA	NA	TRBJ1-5	CASRRGGEGSNQPQHF	TGTGCCAGCAGGAGGGGGGGAGAGGGAAGCAATCAGCCCCAGCATTTT
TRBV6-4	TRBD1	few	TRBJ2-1	CASSGQGAKSYNEQFF	TGTGCCAGCAGTGGACAGGGGGCTAAATCCTACAATGAGCAGTTCTTC
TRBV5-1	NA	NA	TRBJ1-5	CASSLFSGGQPQHF	TGCGCCAGCAGCTTGTTCTCGGGCGGGCAGCCCCAGCATTTT
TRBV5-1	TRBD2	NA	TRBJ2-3	CASSPGTSGRTDTQYF	TGCGCCAGCAGCCCCGGGACTAGCGGGCGCACAGATACGCAGTATTTT